This section outlines one T cell receptor (beta chain) sequence together with its context. This clonotype was detected only a few times. There is no known antigen for this receptor. Base qualities are missing; no much larger clone stands one base away. In the paper's terms, the time point label means: patch test 1, 2 weeks after DPC sensitization. The treatment or condition label here, explained by the study, means: therapeutic diphenylcyclopropenone sensitization with weekly scalp DPC. Blood at each patch-test visit was drawn before the patch test was applied. Eligible patients were aged 18 to 70, diagnosed with alopecia, deemed suitable for DPC therapy, and excluded if pregnant. Total RNA was extracted from unfractionated whole blood collected in Tempus Blood RNA tubes. Library preparation used RACE. The run used a NextSeq 500. During library preparation, unique molecular identifiers were attached to individual cDNA molecules so that TCRs could be counted in a quantitative, reproducible way. Each blood RNA sample was used to sequence both TCR alpha and TCR beta chains. As for the authors' bioinformatics: A median of approximately 96,000 TCRs per sample was observed, with a range of about 23,224 to 690,600. The Decombinator software suite was used to annotate V, J and CDR3 in the TCR reads. Every sample was subsampled to the same number of TCRs (28,000) for the PS versus PT1 abundance plots. TCRs were defined as expanded if absent before sensitization and observed at least eight times at the 2-week time point. TCRdb itself trimmed the public reads at Q25 with fastp, ran MiXCR and retained productive beta chains. Each record represents a unique CDR3 protein, reported with the most common genes and DNA among its rows. TCRdb's processing, not the authors', yielded these V and J calls. The sample table records under 85,000 distinct CDR3 sequences; 9% to 12% of these occur just once. The ten largest clones add up to around 1.5% of the sample.

The germline V gene (reference sequence) sets CDR1 to GTSNPN and CDR2 to SVGIG. From the cysteine up to the phenylalanine, the CDR3 has a length of 11 residues. The kept DNA is CDR3 alone, 33 bases in frame from the first base. The germline ends are 9 bases apart after V is trimmed by 1 base and J by 14 bases. This specimen belongs to a study of human T cells and chemical hapten exposure (dated by TCRdb to the early 2020s). Turning to the overall study: For sensitization, 2% DPC in acetone was applied to a roughly 2 cm by roughly 2 cm area of upper inner arm skin. Libraries were pooled for sequencing, and variation in per-sample TCR yields was attributed mainly to small differences in library volumes within the pool. Most of the patients in the cohort were female, and the cohort covered alopecia areata with under or over 50% scalp involvement, alopecia totalis and alopecia universalis. Roughly 30 alopecia patients gave blood for TCR sequencing at one to four time points (pre-sensitization, 2, 6 and 24 weeks). Patch testing on the upper back used Finn chambers containing 0.01% DPC, with scoring done after 6 days according to International Contact Dermatitis Research Group standards. Peripheral blood TCR repertoire changes were tracked in vivo in alopecia patients during primary and secondary sensitization to the hapten diphenylcyclopropenone (DPC). Weekly therapeutic DPC doses were additionally applied to the scalp of patients throughout the roughly 23-week study period. Patient blood was sampled pre-sensitization (week 0) and at 2, 6 and about 24 weeks after DPC sensitization. Points the paper makes about the study in general: Patch test score correlated positively with the number of PT1 expanded TCRs, reaching significance at thresholds 8, 16 and 32 but not at 4. After repeated subsampling, changes were observed in the strength of the expansion versus patch-test correlation and in the threshold at which the correlation became significant. The number of TCRs above 1 in 1000 frequency did not change with DPC sensitization; there was no evidence of global repertoire structure alterations. Significantly more large CDR3 similarity clusters were formed by expanded TCRs than by pre-sensitization or healthy control sets, consistent with antigen-driven responses. Because every patient had alopecia, a presumed autoimmune disease, the patients' immune response might differ from that of healthy individuals.

The chain couples TRBV30 to TRBJ1-6, with the D gene uncertain. The sequenced sample was whole blood, obtained in connection with sensitization to the hapten diphenylcyclopropenone (DPC). This TCR was recovered from a woman in her fifties or sixties with alopecia areata. Some clones in this sample may be carry-over from other donors' samples. The nucleotide sequence reads TGTGCCTGGAGTGCTTTAGGAACCCTCCACTTT. It translates to CAWSALGTLHF.